Detailed here is one T cell receptor beta chain. Its target is unknown. The CDR3 totals 13 residues. Trimming took 4 bases from V and 6 from J; bases not matched to a gene: 4. Germline V gene data show CDR1 as SGDLS and CDR2 as YYNGEE. This entry is derived from a study of cytomegalovirus exposure and HLA in healthy donors. Study-wide points: A further, later analysis showed that HLA-associated TCR beta chains (compared with equally common others) were more clonally expanded.

PCR primers comprised 60 Vbeta and 13 Jbeta primers. Only in-frame clones appear in the TCRdb table, and some are missing; sequencing was by immunoSEQ multiplex PCR. The repertoire holds under 200,000 clones, roughly 85% seen once, with approximately 0.69% in the top ten. The gene calls are TRBV9 and TRBJ2-1; TRBD1 matches 7 bases. The sequence derives from a woman in her thirties or forties in good health and CMV-seronegative. What was sequenced was PBMCs. The CDR3 DNA reads as TGTGCCAGCAGCCCGACAGGGCTCAATGAGCAGTTCTTC. Residues: CASSPTGLNEQFF.